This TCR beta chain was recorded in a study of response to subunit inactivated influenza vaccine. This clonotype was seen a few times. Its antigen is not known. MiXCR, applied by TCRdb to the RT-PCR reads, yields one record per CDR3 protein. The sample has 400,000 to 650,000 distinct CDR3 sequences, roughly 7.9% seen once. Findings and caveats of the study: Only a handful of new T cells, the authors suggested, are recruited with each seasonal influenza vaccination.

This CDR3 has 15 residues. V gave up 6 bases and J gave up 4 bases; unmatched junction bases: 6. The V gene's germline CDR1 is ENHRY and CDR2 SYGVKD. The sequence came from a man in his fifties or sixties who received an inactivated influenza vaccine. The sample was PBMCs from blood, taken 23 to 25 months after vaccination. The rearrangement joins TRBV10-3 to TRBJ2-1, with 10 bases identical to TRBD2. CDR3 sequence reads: CAISNGLAVYNEQFF. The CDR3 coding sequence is TGTGCCATCAGCAATGGACTAGCGGTGTACAATGAGCAGTTCTTC.